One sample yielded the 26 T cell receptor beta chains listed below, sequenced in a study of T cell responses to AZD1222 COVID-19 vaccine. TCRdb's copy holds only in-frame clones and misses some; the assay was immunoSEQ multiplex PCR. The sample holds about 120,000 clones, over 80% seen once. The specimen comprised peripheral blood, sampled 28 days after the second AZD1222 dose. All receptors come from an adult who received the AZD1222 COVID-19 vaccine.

The CDR3 is CASSQSLGGRAREQYF. The DNA of the CDR3 is TGCGCCAGCAGTCAATCGTTAGGAGGGAGAGCACGCGAGCAGTACTTC. This chain joins TRBV23-1 and TRBJ2-7; tentative D call: TRBD2 (6 bases). TRBV23-1 is identified as an open reading frame with a role that is uncertain. V lost 0 bases to trimming and J lost 6 bases, with 18 bases between them. There are 16 residues in the CDR3.

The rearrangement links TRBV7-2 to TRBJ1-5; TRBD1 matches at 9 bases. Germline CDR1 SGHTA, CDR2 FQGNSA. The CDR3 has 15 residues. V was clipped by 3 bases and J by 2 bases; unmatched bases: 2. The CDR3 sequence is CASSFGTGRNQPQHF. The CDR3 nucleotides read TGTGCCAGCAGCTTCGGGACAGGGCGCAATCAGCCCCAGCATTTT.

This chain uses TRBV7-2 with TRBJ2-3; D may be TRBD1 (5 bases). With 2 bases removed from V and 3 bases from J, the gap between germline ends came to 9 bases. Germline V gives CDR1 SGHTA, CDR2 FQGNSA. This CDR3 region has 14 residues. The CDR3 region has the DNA TGTGCCAGCAGCTTAAGGCGGACAACAGATACGCAGTATTTT. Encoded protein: CASSLRRTTDTQYF.

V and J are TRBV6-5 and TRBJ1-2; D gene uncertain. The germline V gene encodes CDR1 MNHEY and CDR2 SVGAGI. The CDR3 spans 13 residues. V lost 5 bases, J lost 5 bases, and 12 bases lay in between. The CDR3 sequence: CASSTIYLYGYTF. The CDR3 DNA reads TGTGCCAGCAGTACCATTTATCTATATGGCTACACCTTC.

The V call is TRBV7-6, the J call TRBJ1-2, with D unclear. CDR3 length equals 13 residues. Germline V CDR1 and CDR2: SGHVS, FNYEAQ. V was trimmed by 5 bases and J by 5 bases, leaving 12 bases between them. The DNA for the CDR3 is TGTGCCAGCAGCCCCCCAACGGGATATGGCTACACCTTC. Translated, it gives CASSPPTGYGYTF.

This chain's CDR3 is CASSLKQDSPLHF. The CDR3 coding sequence is TGCGCCAGCAGCTTGAAGCAGGATTCACCCCTCCACTTT. The V and J genes are TRBV5-1 and TRBJ1-6; D is unclear. The CDR3 runs 13 residues. Germline V lookup: CDR1 SGHRS, CDR2 YFSETQ. Trimming cost V 1 base and J 8 bases, with 7 bases left between them.

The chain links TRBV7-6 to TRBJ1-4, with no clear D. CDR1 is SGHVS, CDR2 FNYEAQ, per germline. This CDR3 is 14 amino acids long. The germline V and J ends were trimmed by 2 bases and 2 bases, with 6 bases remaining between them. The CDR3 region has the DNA TGTGCCAGCAGCTTACTAGGGACTAATGAAAAACTGTTTTTT. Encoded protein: CASSLLGTNEKLFF.

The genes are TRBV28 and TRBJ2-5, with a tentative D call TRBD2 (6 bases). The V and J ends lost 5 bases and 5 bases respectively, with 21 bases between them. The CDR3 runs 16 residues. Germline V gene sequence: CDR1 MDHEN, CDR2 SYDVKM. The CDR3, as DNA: TGTGCCAGCAGTCGTCCCTCGTCGGGGGTGGATGAGACCCAGTACTTC. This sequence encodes CASSRPSSGVDETQYF.

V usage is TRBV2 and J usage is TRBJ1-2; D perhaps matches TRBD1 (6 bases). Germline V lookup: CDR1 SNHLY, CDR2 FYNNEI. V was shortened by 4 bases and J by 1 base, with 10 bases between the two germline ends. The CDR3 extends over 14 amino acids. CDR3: CASSGDRSNYGYTF. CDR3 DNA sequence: TGTGCCAGCAGTGGAGACAGGAGTAACTATGGCTACACCTTC.

CDR3 residues: CASSLGPPVTDTQYF. The CDR3 DNA reads as TGTGCCAGCAGCTTGGGGCCTCCGGTAACAGATACGCAGTATTTT. The V call is TRBV5-4, the J call TRBJ2-3; no firm D call. CDR3 size: 15 residues. Deletions cut 0 bases from V and 3 bases from J, with 11 bases between. Per germline, CDR1 SGHNT and CDR2 YYREEE (reference sequence).

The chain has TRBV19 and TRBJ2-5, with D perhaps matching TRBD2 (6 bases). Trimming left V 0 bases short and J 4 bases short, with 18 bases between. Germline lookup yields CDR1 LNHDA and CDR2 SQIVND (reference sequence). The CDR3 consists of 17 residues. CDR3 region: CASSIDQRGGSAETQYF. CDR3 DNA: TGTGCCAGTAGTATAGATCAAAGAGGAGGGTCGGCAGAGACCCAGTACTTC.

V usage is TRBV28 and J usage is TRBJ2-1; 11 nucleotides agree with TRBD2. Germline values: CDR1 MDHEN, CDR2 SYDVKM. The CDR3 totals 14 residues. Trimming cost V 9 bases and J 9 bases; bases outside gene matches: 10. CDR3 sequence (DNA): TGTGCCAGTACGACTAGCGGGATGGATGCTGAGCAGTTCTTC. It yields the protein CASTTSGMDAEQFF.

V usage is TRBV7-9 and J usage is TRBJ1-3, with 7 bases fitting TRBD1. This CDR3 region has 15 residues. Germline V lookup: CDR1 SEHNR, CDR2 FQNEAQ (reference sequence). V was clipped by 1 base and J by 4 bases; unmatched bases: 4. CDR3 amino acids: CASSLGQGYGNTIYF. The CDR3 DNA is TGTGCCAGCAGCTTAGGACAGGGTTACGGAAACACCATATATTTT. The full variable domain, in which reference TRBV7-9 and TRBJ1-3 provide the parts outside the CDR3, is DTGVSQNPRHKITKRGQNVTFRCDPISEHNRLYWYRQTLGQGPEFLTYFQNEAQLEKSRLLSDRFSAERPKGSFSTLEIQRTEQGDSAMYLCASSLGQGYGNTIYFGEGSWLTVV.

The CDR3 is CASSRWTDYGYTF. CDR3 bases: TGTGCCAGCAGCCGATGGACAGACTATGGCTACACCTTC. The V call is TRBV12-3 or TRBV12-4, the J call TRBJ1-2, with a tentative D call TRBD1 (6 bases). V was pared by 6 bases and J by 3 bases, with 11 bases between. This CDR3 region has 13 residues.

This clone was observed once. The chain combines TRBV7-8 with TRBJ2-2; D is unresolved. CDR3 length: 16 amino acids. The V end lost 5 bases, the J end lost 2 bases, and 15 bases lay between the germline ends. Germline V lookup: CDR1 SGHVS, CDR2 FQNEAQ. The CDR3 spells CASSVSVWANTGELFF. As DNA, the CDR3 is TGTGCCAGCAGCGTTAGTGTGTGGGCTAACACCGGGGAGCTGTTTTTT.

The CDR3 nucleotides are TGTGCCAGCAGCGGGACCGGGACAGGGGCGCAAGAGACCCAGTACTTC. It is translated as CASSGTGTGAQETQYF. The rearrangement uses TRBV5-4 and TRBJ2-5, with 10 bases fitting TRBD1. Germline CDR1 and CDR2: SGHNT and YYREEE (reference sequence). The junction had 8 bases not matched to a gene; V was cut back by 4 bases and J by 2 bases. The CDR3 extends over 16 amino acids.

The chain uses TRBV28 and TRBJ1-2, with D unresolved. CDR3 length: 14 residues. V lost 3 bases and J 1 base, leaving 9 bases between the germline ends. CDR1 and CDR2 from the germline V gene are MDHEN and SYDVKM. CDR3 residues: CASSLNGINYGYTF. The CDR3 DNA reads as TGTGCCAGCAGTTTGAACGGGATTAACTATGGCTACACCTTC.

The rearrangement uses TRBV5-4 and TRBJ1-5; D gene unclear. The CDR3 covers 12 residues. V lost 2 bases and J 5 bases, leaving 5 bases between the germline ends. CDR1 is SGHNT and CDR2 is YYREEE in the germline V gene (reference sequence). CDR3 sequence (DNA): TGTGCCAGCAGCTTCCTTGATCAGCCCCAGCATTTT. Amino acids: CASSFLDQPQHF.

The CDR3 is CASALPLAGGRRPGEQFF. The CDR3 region has the DNA TGTGCCAGCGCATTGCCGTTAGCGGGGGGGCGAAGACCGGGTGAGCAGTTCTTC. This chain links TRBV27 with TRBJ2-1, with TRBD2 identical over 11 bases. After removal of 8 bases from V and 9 bases from J, the junction contained 21 bases not matched to a gene. The CDR3 consists of 18 residues. The germline V gene encodes CDR1 MNHEY and CDR2 SMNVEV (reference sequence).

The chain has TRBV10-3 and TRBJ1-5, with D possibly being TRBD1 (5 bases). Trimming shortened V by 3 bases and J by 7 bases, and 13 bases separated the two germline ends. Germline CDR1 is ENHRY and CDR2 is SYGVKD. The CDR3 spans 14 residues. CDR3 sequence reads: CAISEGQGNQPQHF. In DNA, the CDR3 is TGTGCCATCAGTGAAGGCCAGGGAAACCAGCCCCAGCATTTT.

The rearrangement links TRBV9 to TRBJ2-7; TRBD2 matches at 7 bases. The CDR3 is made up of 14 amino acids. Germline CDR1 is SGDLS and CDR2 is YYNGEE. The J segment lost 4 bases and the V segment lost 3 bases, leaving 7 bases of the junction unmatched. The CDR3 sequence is CASSAASGPYEQYF. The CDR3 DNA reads TGTGCCAGCAGCGCGGCTAGCGGCCCTTACGAGCAGTACTTC.

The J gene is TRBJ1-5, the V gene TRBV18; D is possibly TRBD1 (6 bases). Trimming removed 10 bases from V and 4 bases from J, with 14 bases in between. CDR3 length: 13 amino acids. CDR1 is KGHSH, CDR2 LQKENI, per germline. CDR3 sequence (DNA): TGTGCCACCCGCCAAGGGGGGAATCAGCCCCAGCATTTT. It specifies CATRQGGNQPQHF. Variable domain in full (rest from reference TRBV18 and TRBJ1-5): NAGVMQNPRHLVRRRGQEARLRCSPMKGHSHVYWYRQLPEEGLKFMVYLQKENIIDESGMPKERFSAEFPKEGPSILRIQQVVRGDSAAYFCATRQGGNQPQHFGDGTRLSIL.

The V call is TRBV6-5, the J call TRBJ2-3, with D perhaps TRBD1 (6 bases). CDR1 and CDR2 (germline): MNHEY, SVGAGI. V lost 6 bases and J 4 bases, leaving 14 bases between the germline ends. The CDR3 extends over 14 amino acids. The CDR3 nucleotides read TGTGCCAGCAGACCAGGGGTAGTGCCAGATACGCAGTATTTT. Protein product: CASRPGVVPDTQYF.

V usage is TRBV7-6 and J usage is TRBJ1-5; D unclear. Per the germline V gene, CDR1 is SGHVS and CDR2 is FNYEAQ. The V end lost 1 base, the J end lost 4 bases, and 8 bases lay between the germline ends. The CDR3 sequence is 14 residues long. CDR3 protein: CASSLGPWNQPQHF. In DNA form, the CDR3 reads TGTGCCAGCAGCTTAGGCCCTTGGAATCAGCCCCAGCATTTT.

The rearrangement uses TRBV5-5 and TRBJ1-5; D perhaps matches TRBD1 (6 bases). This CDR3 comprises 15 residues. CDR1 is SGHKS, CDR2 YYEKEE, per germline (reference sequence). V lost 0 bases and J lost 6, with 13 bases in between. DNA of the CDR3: TGTGCCAGCAGCTTGGACCCGGGACACCGTCAGCCCCAGCATTTT. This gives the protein CASSLDPGHRQPQHF.

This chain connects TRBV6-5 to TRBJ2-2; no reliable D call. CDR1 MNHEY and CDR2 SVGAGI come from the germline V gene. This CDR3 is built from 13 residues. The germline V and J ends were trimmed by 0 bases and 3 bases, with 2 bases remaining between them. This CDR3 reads CASSYSHTGELFF. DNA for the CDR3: TGTGCCAGCAGTTACTCTCACACCGGGGAGCTGTTTTTT.